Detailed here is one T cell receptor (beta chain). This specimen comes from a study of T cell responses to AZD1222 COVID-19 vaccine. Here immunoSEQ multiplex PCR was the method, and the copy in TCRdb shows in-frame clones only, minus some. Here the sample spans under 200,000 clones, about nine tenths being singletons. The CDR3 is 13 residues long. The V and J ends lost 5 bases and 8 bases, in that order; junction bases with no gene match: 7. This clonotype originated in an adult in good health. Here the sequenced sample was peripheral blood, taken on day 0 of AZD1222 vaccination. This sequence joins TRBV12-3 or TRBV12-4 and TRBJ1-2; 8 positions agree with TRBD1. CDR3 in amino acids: CASSVDRGGGYTF. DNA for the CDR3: TGTGCCAGCAGTGTAGACAGGGGTGGAGGCTACACCTTC.